The rows below give T cell receptor beta chains drawn from one sample of a study of T cells in Graves' hyperthyroidism and ophthalmopathy. Via MiXCR, TCRdb re-called the multiplex PCR reads, giving one row per CDR3 protein. The sample yields roughly 750,000 distinct CDR3 sequences, 16% seen once. What was sequenced was blood. Every receptor here comes from a young man with Graves' hyperthyroidism. The CDR3 runs from the conserved cysteine through the conserved F or W.

j_call | v_call | cdr3_aa
TRBJ2-7 | TRBV20-1 | CSASAGFETYEQYF
TRBJ2-6 | TRBV6-6 | CASSYSIPKGPGANVLTF
TRBJ1-1 | TRBV18 | CASSPNRGQDTEAFF
TRBJ2-1 | TRBV20-1 | CSARGASGRSYNEQFF
TRBJ1-1 | TRBV2 | CASSWTSEAFF
TRBJ2-7 | TRBV7-2 | CASSLSLAFEQYF
TRBJ2-7 | TRBV24-1 | CATSDSPGQGVHEQYF
TRBJ2-7 | TRBV4-3 | CASSQRIRGPYEQYF
TRBJ2-1 | TRBV20-1 | CSARALGDRDGYNEQFF
TRBJ2-7 | TRBV28 | CASSRTVRSYEQYF
TRBJ1-1 | TRBV28 | CASSSWDLRGDTEAFF
TRBJ2-3 | TRBV19 | CASSIAGRTDTQYF
TRBJ2-7 | TRBV6-2/TRBV6-3 | CASSITEVRPNRDYEQYF
TRBJ2-3 | TRBV4-2 | CASSQDLAASTDTQYF
TRBJ2-2 | TRBV11-1 | CASSDGTGGTGELFF
TRBJ1-4 | TRBV14 | CASSPFSMGSGEKLFF
TRBJ2-3 | TRBV6-1 | CASSSGAGGPVDTQYF
TRBJ1-1 | TRBV6-2/TRBV6-3 | CASSYSVWGAGTEAFF
TRBJ1-1 | TRBV3-1 | CASSLVPGLGNTEAFF
TRBJ2-5 | TRBV2 | CASSETAVAETQYF
TRBJ2-5 | TRBV6-2/TRBV6-3 | CASSSGPWETQYF
TRBJ2-3 | TRBV11-3 | CASSLANFGTAMVDTQYF
TRBJ1-1 | TRBV4-1 | CASSQEAQAFF
TRBJ2-7 | TRBV28 | CASSVATYEQYF
TRBJ2-7 | TRBV25-1 | CASSGVTIAQGGYEQYF
TRBJ1-4 | TRBV2 | CASTPTGGAVEKLFF
TRBJ1-4 | TRBV7-9 | CASSLDRAGEKLFF
TRBJ2-1 | TRBV20-1 | CSARDMGQGMSYNEQFF
TRBJ2-7 | TRBV3-1 | CASSHLVGPYEQYF
TRBJ1-6 | TRBV12-3/TRBV12-4 | CASSQPGPDNSPLHF
TRBJ2-3 | TRBV7-2 | CASSLRLGTTDTQYF
TRBJ2-7 | TRBV12-3/TRBV12-4 | CASSQGLNLYEQYF
TRBJ2-2 | TRBV4-1 | CASSQASVGPRTGELFF
TRBJ2-7 | TRBV7-8 | CASSLVTGSGEQYF